Listed below are T cell receptor beta chains from one sample, sequenced in a study of long-term antiretroviral therapy in people with HIV. The method was immunoSEQ multiplex PCR; TCRdb's version includes in-frame clones alone and lacks a portion of them. The table records 35,000 to 40,000 clones, 75% to 85% of them present only once. Material: unsorted PBMCs, obtained 0.3 years after starting antiretroviral therapy. Receptors were obtained from a man younger than 35 with HIV. The CDR3 runs from the conserved cysteine through the conserved F or W. A D gene is named only where the DNA matches it firmly. Some rows have no size entry. The others give once, few or many, or a class for an expanded clone.

cdr3_nt cdr3_aa clone_size j_call v_call d_call
TGTGCCAGCAGCCAGGGCGGCTACGAGCAGTACTTC CASSQGGYEQYF few TRBJ2-7 TRBV14 NA
TGCAGCGGTGGGGATTTCAACAATGAGCAGTTCTTC CSGGDFNNEQFF NA TRBJ2-1 TRBV29-1 NA
TGCAGCGTTGACGTTCGTTCAGGGGGAGAGACCCAGTACTTC CSVDVRSGGETQYF NA TRBJ2-5 TRBV29-1 TRBD1
TGTGCCAGCAGCCATCCCATTAAAGGACAGGGTAGCTCCTACGAGCAGTACTTC CASSHPIKGQGSSYEQYF NA TRBJ2-7 TRBV9 TRBD1
TGCGCCAGCAGTGAAGTAGCGGGAGGCTACGAGCAGTACTTC CASSEVAGGYEQYF NA TRBJ2-7 TRBV10-2 TRBD2
TGCGCCAGCAGCTTTTTAGGACAGGGCTACGAGCAGTACTTC CASSFLGQGYEQYF NA TRBJ2-7 TRBV5-1 TRBD1
TGCAGTGCCGTAAAGGACACTGAAGCTTTCTTT CSAVKDTEAFF NA TRBJ1-1 TRBV20-1 NA
TGTGCCAGCAGTCCCCAGACTAGCGGGAGATACACCGGGGAGCTGTTTTTT CASSPQTSGRYTGELFF once TRBJ2-2 TRBV27 TRBD2
TGTGCCAGCAGCCGCGCTTACAGGGCCTACGAGCAGTACTTC CASSRAYRAYEQYF NA TRBJ2-7 TRBV11-2 NA
TGTGCCATCAGTGAGTCAAGGGACGAGCAGTACTTC CAISESRDEQYF NA TRBJ2-7 TRBV10-3 NA
TGCGCCAGCAGCTTGGAGTGGACTAGCGGGACCAATGAGCAGTTCTTC CASSLEWTSGTNEQFF NA TRBJ2-1 TRBV5-1 TRBD2
TGTGCCATCTCTGGCGTTGGCGGGAGTGGTTGGTCCGGGGAGCTGTTTTTT CAISGVGGSGWSGELFF NA TRBJ2-2 TRBV10-3 TRBD2
TGTGCCAGCAGCTTAGGGGCGGGGAACACTGAAGCTTTCTTT CASSLGAGNTEAFF NA TRBJ1-1 TRBV11-2 NA
TGTGCCAGCAGCGTGGATCCTCAGGGGGATGGCTACACCTTC CASSVDPQGDGYTF once TRBJ1-2 TRBV9 TRBD1
TGTGCCAGCAGTTACAGAAGCGATGAGCAGTTCTTC CASSYRSDEQFF NA TRBJ2-1 TRBV6-6 NA
TGTGCCAGCAAGGGGCACCCCAGGGACTATGGCTACACCTTC CASKGHPRDYGYTF NA TRBJ1-2 TRBV19 NA